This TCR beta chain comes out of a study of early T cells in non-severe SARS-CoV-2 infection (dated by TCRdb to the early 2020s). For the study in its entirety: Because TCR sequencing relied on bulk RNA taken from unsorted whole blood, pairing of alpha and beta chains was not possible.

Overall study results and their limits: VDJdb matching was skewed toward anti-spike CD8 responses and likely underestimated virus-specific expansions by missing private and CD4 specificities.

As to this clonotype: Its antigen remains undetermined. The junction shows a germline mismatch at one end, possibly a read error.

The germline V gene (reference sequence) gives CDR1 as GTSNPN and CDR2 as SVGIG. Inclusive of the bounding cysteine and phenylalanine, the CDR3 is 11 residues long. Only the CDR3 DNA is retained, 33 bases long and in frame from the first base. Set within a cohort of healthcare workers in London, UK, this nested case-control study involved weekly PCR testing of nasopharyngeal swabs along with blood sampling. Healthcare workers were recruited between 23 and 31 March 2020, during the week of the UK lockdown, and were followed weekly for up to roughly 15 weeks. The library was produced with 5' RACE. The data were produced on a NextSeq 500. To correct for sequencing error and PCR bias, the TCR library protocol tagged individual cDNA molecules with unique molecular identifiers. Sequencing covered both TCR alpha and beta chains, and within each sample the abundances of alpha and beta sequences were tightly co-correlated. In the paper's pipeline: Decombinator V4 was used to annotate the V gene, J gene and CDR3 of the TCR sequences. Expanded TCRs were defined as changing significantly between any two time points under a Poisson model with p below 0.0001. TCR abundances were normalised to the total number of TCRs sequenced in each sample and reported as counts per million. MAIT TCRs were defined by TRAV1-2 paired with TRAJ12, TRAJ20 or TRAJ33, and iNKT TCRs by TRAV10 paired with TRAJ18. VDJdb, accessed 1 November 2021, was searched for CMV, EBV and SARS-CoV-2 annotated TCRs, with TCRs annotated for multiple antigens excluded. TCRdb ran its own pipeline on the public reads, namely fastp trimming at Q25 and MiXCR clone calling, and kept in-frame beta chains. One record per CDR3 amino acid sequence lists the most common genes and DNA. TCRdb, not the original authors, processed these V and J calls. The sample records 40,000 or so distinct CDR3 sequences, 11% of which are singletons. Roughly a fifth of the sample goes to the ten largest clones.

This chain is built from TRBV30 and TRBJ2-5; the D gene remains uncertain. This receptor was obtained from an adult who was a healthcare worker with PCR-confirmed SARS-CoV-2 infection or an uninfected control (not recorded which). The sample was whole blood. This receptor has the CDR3 CAWSVLHTLYF. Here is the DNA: TGTGCCTGGAGTGTATTACACACCCTGTACTTC.